A selection of T cell receptor beta chains follows, all from one sample in a study of T-cell reconstitution after alpha-beta-depleted transplantation in children. Each CDR3 protein gets one entry after TCRdb re-called the PCR reads with MiXCR. Of just over 350,000 distinct CDR3 sequences in the sample, 13% were seen once. This sample comprised PBMCs, obtained from the stem cell graft. The receptors here all came from a human donor who donated a stem cell graft to a child with Fanconi anemia. The CDR3 runs from the conserved cysteine through the conserved F or W. Each record gives: V gene, J gene, CDR3 protein.

v_call: TRBV12-3/TRBV12-4
j_call: TRBJ1-1
cdr3_aa: CASSSLRDTEAFF

v_call: TRBV5-1
j_call: TRBJ2-2
cdr3_aa: CASSPGPRQGGTGELFF

v_call: TRBV7-9
j_call: TRBJ2-2
cdr3_aa: CASSPSDSTGELFF

v_call: TRBV29-1
j_call: TRBJ1-1
cdr3_aa: CSVKRSDEGKFF

v_call: TRBV5-1
j_call: TRBJ1-4
cdr3_aa: CASSLALIATGGNEKLFF

v_call: TRBV10-2
j_call: TRBJ1-3
cdr3_aa: CATLQGASSGNTIYF

v_call: TRBV28
j_call: TRBJ2-3
cdr3_aa: CASSKGQETQYF

v_call: TRBV6-1
j_call: TRBJ1-2
cdr3_aa: CASSDTNYGYTF

v_call: TRBV7-2
j_call: TRBJ2-5
cdr3_aa: CASSSQTRETQYF

v_call: TRBV5-1
j_call: TRBJ2-2
cdr3_aa: CASSLVQNTGELFF

v_call: TRBV25-1
j_call: TRBJ1-2
cdr3_aa: CASRGGTGYGYTF

v_call: TRBV20-1
j_call: TRBJ2-1
cdr3_aa: CSARDDYREQFF

v_call: TRBV29-1
j_call: TRBJ1-2
cdr3_aa: CSVEESTGRNYGYTF

v_call: TRBV5-5
j_call: TRBJ1-2
cdr3_aa: CASSLYTEASGYTF

v_call: TRBV6-2/TRBV6-3
j_call: TRBJ2-1
cdr3_aa: CASSFGQGGTFDEQFF

v_call: TRBV28
j_call: TRBJ1-1
cdr3_aa: CASRRQGITEAFF

v_call: TRBV11-2
j_call: TRBJ2-1
cdr3_aa: CASSPIGGDNEQFF

v_call: TRBV7-2
j_call: TRBJ1-1
cdr3_aa: CASSVRGRNTEAFF

v_call: TRBV10-1
j_call: TRBJ2-1
cdr3_aa: CASTDGGFTNEQFF

v_call: TRBV18
j_call: TRBJ2-3
cdr3_aa: CASSPYRADSGTDTQYF

v_call: TRBV15
j_call: TRBJ1-2
cdr3_aa: CATSRDRQGLNYGYTF

v_call: TRBV12-3/TRBV12-4
j_call: TRBJ2-1
cdr3_aa: CASTDRPHEQFF

v_call: TRBV24-1
j_call: TRBJ2-3
cdr3_aa: CATSPTDTQYF

v_call: TRBV12-3/TRBV12-4
j_call: TRBJ2-1
cdr3_aa: CASSLLVSYNEQFF

v_call: TRBV18
j_call: TRBJ2-4
cdr3_aa: CASSPDGALGAKNFQYF

v_call: TRBV20-1
j_call: TRBJ1-1
cdr3_aa: CSAWAPGDTEAFF

v_call: TRBV7-9
j_call: TRBJ2-1
cdr3_aa: CASTPYAGGDNEQFF

v_call: TRBV29-1
j_call: TRBJ1-5
cdr3_aa: CSVGQGDGQPQHF

v_call: TRBV18
j_call: TRBJ2-7
cdr3_aa: CASSPYESEQYF

v_call: TRBV12-3/TRBV12-4
j_call: TRBJ2-2
cdr3_aa: CASSYHGELFF

v_call: TRBV5-1
j_call: TRBJ2-1
cdr3_aa: CASSWNGGGNEQFF

v_call: TRBV6-5
j_call: TRBJ1-2
cdr3_aa: CASSYGRAFDYGYTF

v_call: TRBV7-3
j_call: TRBJ2-5
cdr3_aa: CASSLNPSRRLAGPQETQYF

v_call: TRBV5-1
j_call: TRBJ1-1
cdr3_aa: CASSLGFTSTRTEAFF

v_call: TRBV6-2/TRBV6-3
j_call: TRBJ1-5
cdr3_aa: CASSYLLGPQHF

v_call: TRBV20-1
j_call: TRBJ2-1
cdr3_aa: CSASKASGHNEQFF

v_call: TRBV2
j_call: TRBJ2-5
cdr3_aa: CASSSPMAPQETQYF

v_call: TRBV27
j_call: TRBJ2-7
cdr3_aa: CASSLNQNSYEQYF

v_call: TRBV2
j_call: TRBJ2-3
cdr3_aa: CARGQGADTQYF

v_call: TRBV6-6
j_call: TRBJ1-5
cdr3_aa: CATSGTPLQPQHF

v_call: TRBV12-3/TRBV12-4
j_call: TRBJ1-5
cdr3_aa: CASSSHGDQPQHF

v_call: TRBV28
j_call: TRBJ1-4
cdr3_aa: CASSPRDRESGKLFF

v_call: TRBV4-2
j_call: TRBJ2-5
cdr3_aa: CASSQETGPLRTQYF

v_call: TRBV12-3/TRBV12-4
j_call: TRBJ2-1
cdr3_aa: CASRTTQGARYNEQFF

v_call: TRBV5-1
j_call: TRBJ2-7
cdr3_aa: CASSSPSGQGHSSGYEQYF

v_call: TRBV27
j_call: TRBJ2-3
cdr3_aa: CASSVTSASERYF

v_call: TRBV7-3
j_call: TRBJ2-5
cdr3_aa: CASSPASGGAETQYF

v_call: TRBV4-3
j_call: TRBJ2-2
cdr3_aa: CASSQEYSPTGELFF

v_call: TRBV29-1
j_call: TRBJ2-5
cdr3_aa: CSVPTGGSIETQYF